A selection of T cell receptor beta chains follows, all from one sample in a study of T-cell reconstitution after alpha-beta-depleted transplantation in children. MiXCR, applied by TCRdb to the PCR reads, yields one record per CDR3 protein. The sample lists more than 200,000 distinct CDR3 sequences; around 25% were seen once. The sample here was PBMCs, taken before TCRalphabeta/CD19-depleted stem cell transplant. Receptors originate from a girl between 2 and 10 years old with Fanconi anemia, due to receive a stem cell transplant. The CDR3 runs from the conserved cysteine through the conserved F or W. The order of the fields is D gene, clone size, J gene, V gene, CDR3 DNA, CDR3 protein. The D gene is left open where the match is weak. Only part of the rows carry a size: once, few, many, or a class if the clone is expanded.

. | few | TRBJ2-1 | TRBV7-3 | TGTGCCAGCAGCTTAATAGCAGAGCCGAGATACAATGAGCAGTTCTTC | CASSLIAEPRYNEQFF
TRBD2 | many | TRBJ2-1 | TRBV6-2/TRBV6-3 | TGTGCCAGCAGTTATCTAGCGGGGTCCTACAATGAGCAGTTCTTC | CASSYLAGSYNEQFF
. | once | TRBJ1-2 | TRBV20-1 | TGCAGTGCTAGTATGGCAGGGGAGGTGGGTGGCTACACCTTC | CSASMAGEVGGYTF
. | few | TRBJ2-2 | TRBV12-3/TRBV12-4 | TGTGCCAGCAGTTTAAGGGTGGGGAACACCGGGGAGCTGTTTTTT | CASSLRVGNTGELFF
TRBD2 | many | TRBJ2-1 | TRBV10-3 | TGTGCCATCTTCGGTAGCGGGGGCCCGAAGGATGAGCAGTTCTTC | CAIFGSGGPKDEQFF
TRBD1 | many | TRBJ2-1 | TRBV6-4 | TGTGCCAGCAGCGTGGACAGGGCCCACAATGAGCAGTTCTTC | CASSVDRAHNEQFF
. | . | TRBJ2-7 | TRBV21-1 | TGTGCCAGTGACCCTTGGCAGCTGCCCTACGAGCAGTACTTC | CASDPWQLPYEQYF
TRBD1 | many | TRBJ2-1 | TRBV20-1 | TGCAGTGCTAAGTCTCATCGCGACAGGGGAGACAATGAGCAGTTCTTC | CSAKSHRDRGDNEQFF
. | . | TRBJ1-2 | TRBV5-1 | TGCGCCAGCAGCCTGGGGCAGCCGGGTTATGGCTACACCTTC | CASSLGQPGYGYTF
TRBD2 | . | TRBJ2-1 | TRBV5-1 | TGCGCCAGCAGCTTGGATTCCAGGACTAGCGGGATCAATGAGCAGTTCTTC | CASSLDSRTSGINEQFF
. | . | TRBJ2-1 | TRBV20-1 | TGCAGTGCTAGCCTCGGGACGGGTTCCTACAATGAGCAGTTCTTC | CSASLGTGSYNEQFF
TRBD2 | many | TRBJ2-5 | TRBV5-6 | TGTGCCAGCAGCTTCAGCGGGAGTAGAGAGACCCAGTACTTC | CASSFSGSRETQYF
. | . | TRBJ1-1 | TRBV19 | TGTGCCAGCACACAGGGAACTCCACACCTGAACACTGAAGCTTTCTTT | CASTQGTPHLNTEAFF
. | . | TRBJ2-3 | TRBV7-8 | TGTGCCAGCAACCCCTTAGGGGTGGCGGATACGCAGTATTTT | CASNPLGVADTQYF
. | many | TRBJ2-3 | TRBV7-2 | TGTGCCAGCAGCTTAGTCAGGCCCACAGATACGCAGTATTTT | CASSLVRPTDTQYF
. | few | TRBJ2-3 | TRBV27 | TGTGCCAGCAGACCGTGGGGTCTGGGGAGGGATACGCAGTATTTT | CASRPWGLGRDTQYF
. | . | TRBJ2-2 | TRBV25-1 | TGTGCCAGCAGTGAGGACAAGAACACCGGGGAGCTGTTTTTT | CASSEDKNTGELFF
TRBD2 | many | TRBJ2-1 | TRBV29-1 | TGCAGCGCCTCAACTAGCGGGGGTGGGAATGAGCAGTTCTTC | CSASTSGGGNEQFF
. | many | TRBJ2-3 | TRBV7-2 | TGTGCCAGCAGGCCCGGCACAGGGAGGGCGGATACGCAGTATTTT | CASRPGTGRADTQYF
. | . | TRBJ2-7 | TRBV20-1 | TGCAGTGCTAGATCCGTAGTCACGGACAGCCTTTACGAGCAGTACTTC | CSARSVVTDSLYEQYF
. | many | TRBJ2-3 | TRBV5-5 | TGTGCCAGCAGCTACCATCCGACAGATACGCAGTATTTT | CASSYHPTDTQYF
TRBD1 | . | TRBJ2-3 | TRBV7-8 | TGTGCCAGCAGCTTACCGGGACAGGGTGGGACAGATACGCAGTATTTT | CASSLPGQGGTDTQYF
. | . | TRBJ1-2 | TRBV5-6 | TGTGCCAGCAGCTTGGATTGGGGAGACTATGGCTACACCTTC | CASSLDWGDYGYTF
TRBD1 | . | TRBJ2-7 | TRBV14 | TGTGCCAGCAGCCAATTAGGCAGGGGGCAGCAGTACTTC | CASSQLGRGQQYF
. | few | TRBJ1-2 | TRBV5-1 | TGCGCCAGCAGCTTGGACAGAGAAACCTATGGCTACACCTTC | CASSLDRETYGYTF
TRBD1 | many | TRBJ2-7 | TRBV10-3 | TGTGCCATCAGTGAGAGGGGGCTCTCATCATACGAGCAGTACTTC | CAISERGLSSYEQYF
TRBD2 | . | TRBJ2-3 | TRBV20-1 | TGCAGTGCCACAAGACTAGCGGGACTCACAGATACGCAGTATTTT | CSATRLAGLTDTQYF
. | . | TRBJ1-6 | TRBV6-5 | TGTGCCAGCAGTTACTCTGGGGGCAATTCACCCCTCCACTTT | CASSYSGGNSPLHF
. | . | TRBJ2-1 | TRBV7-2 | TGTGCCAGCAGCTTTGAGGCGAGCTCCTACAATGAGCAGTTCTTC | CASSFEASSYNEQFF
. | once | TRBJ1-4 | TRBV7-2 | TGTGCCAGCAGCTACTCGGGACAACTTAGGGAAAAACTGTTTTTT | CASSYSGQLREKLFF
. | once | TRBJ2-5 | TRBV15 | TGTGCCACCAGCATGAACATGGGGGGGCGGACCCAGTACTTC | CATSMNMGGRTQYF
. | . | TRBJ2-5 | TRBV18 | TGTGCCAGCTCACCTGAGGGGGACGGGGAGACCCAGTACTTC | CASSPEGDGETQYF
. | many | TRBJ2-5 | TRBV20-1 | TGCAGTGCTAGAGACAACCTATCGGGGAGAGAGACCCAGTACTTC | CSARDNLSGRETQYF
TRBD2 | . | TRBJ2-7 | TRBV29-1 | TGCAGCGTTGGGGGGGGGATCACCTACGAGCAGTACTTC | CSVGGGITYEQYF
. | . | TRBJ2-5 | TRBV29-1 | TGCAGCGCGACAGGCTTCCAAGAGACCCAGTACTTC | CSATGFQETQYF
. | . | TRBJ1-1 | TRBV6-5 | TGTGCCACGACGGTGGGCGGTGAAGCTTTCTTT | CATTVGGEAFF
. | . | TRBJ1-2 | TRBV20-1 | TGCAGTGCTGCCTTTCAGGGACTGTATGGCTACACCTTC | CSAAFQGLYGYTF
. | . | TRBJ2-2 | TRBV6-4 | TGTGCCAGCAGTGACTCGCCCCTCAGGGGGAACACCGGGGAGCTGTTTTTT | CASSDSPLRGNTGELFF
. | few | TRBJ1-2 | TRBV12-3/TRBV12-4 | TGTGCCAGCAGTTTAGGGAGGGGGTCTCGCTATGGCTACACCTTC | CASSLGRGSRYGYTF
. | . | TRBJ1-2 | TRBV20-1 | TGCAGTGCTAGAGATTCAGTCCCCTGGCGTAACTATGGCTACACCTTC | CSARDSVPWRNYGYTF
TRBD2 | many | TRBJ2-2 | TRBV10-1 | TGCGCCAGCAGTCCAGGGACTAGCGGGAGCAACACCGGGGAGCTGTTTTTT | CASSPGTSGSNTGELFF
. | . | TRBJ2-1 | TRBV6-1 | TGTGCCAGCAGCTCCGGTATCACGAGGGGCTATAATCAGCAGTTCTTC | CASSSGITRGYNQQFF
. | . | TRBJ2-1 | TRBV9 | TGTGCCAGCAGCGTAGAATCTTACGGCGGGATCGGTGGTTTGAATGAGCAGTTCTTC | CASSVESYGGIGGLNEQFF
TRBD2 | many | TRBJ2-7 | TRBV6-4 | TGTGCCAGCAGTGAGGGGAGCGGGAGCTCCTACGAGCAGTACTTC | CASSEGSGSSYEQYF
TRBD2 | few | TRBJ2-5 | TRBV29-1 | TGCAGCGGCGGACTAGCGGCGGCTAATCTTAAAGAGACCCAGTACTTC | CSGGLAAANLKETQYF
TRBD2 | few | TRBJ2-1 | TRBV20-1 | TGCAGTGCTAGAGGTCGGGGACTAGCGGTCAATGAGCAGTTCTTC | CSARGRGLAVNEQFF
TRBD1 | . | TRBJ2-1 | TRBV5-1 | TGCGCCAGCAGCTATAGACAGGGTATCTACAATGAGCAGTTCTTC | CASSYRQGIYNEQFF
TRBD2 | . | TRBJ2-5 | TRBV15 | TGTGCCACCAGCAGAAATTCCGGGACTACCGAGACCCAGTACTTC | CATSRNSGTTETQYF
. | many | TRBJ2-7 | TRBV12-3/TRBV12-4 | TGTGCCAGCAGTTTCCCTCAGGGATACTCCTACGAGCAGTACTTC | CASSFPQGYSYEQYF
. | many | TRBJ1-1 | TRBV20-1 | TGCAGTGCTAGAGGCGGGTACACTGAAGCTTTCTTT | CSARGGYTEAFF
TRBD1 | . | TRBJ1-1 | TRBV7-6 | TGTGCCAGCAGCTTGAGGGCAGGGGGGGACACTGAAGCTTTCTTT | CASSLRAGGDTEAFF
. | few | TRBJ2-2 | TRBV7-6 | TGTGCCAGCAGCTTAGCGCCCTACAGCACCGGGGAGCTGTTTTTT | CASSLAPYSTGELFF
TRBD2 | many | TRBJ2-1 | TRBV4-2 | TGTGCCAGCAGCCTTCCGGGACTAGCGGGGAGGGATGAGCAGTTCTTC | CASSLPGLAGRDEQFF
. | many | TRBJ2-7 | TRBV28 | TGTGCCAGCAGTTCTCAACCAAGGTACGAGCAGTACTTC | CASSSQPRYEQYF